This TCR beta chain was recorded in a study of cytotoxic CD8 clonotypes in ibrutinib-treated CLL. Study in general: Mean values per sample were roughly 250,000 productive templates and tens of thousands of productive rearrangements.

Regarding the study as a whole: The clonality rise at ibrutinib response reflected private clonotype expansion. Clonality showed a rise at ibrutinib response that reversed toward baseline at progression.

As regards this clone: Its matching antigen is unknown.

Assay: immunoSEQ multiplex PCR; the TCRdb copy retains only in-frame clones and omits some. Among roughly 20,000 clones listed, 70% to 85% were seen once. The sequences come from PBMCs, collected before ibrutinib treatment. This TCR derives from a human donor with chronic lymphocytic leukemia.

As DNA, the CDR3 is TGTGCCATCAGTGAAGGCACAGATACGCAGTATTTT. This translates into CAISEGTDTQYF. V is TRBV10-3 and J is TRBJ2-3; D uncertain. This CDR3 has 12 residues. Trimming took off 3 bases at V and 1 base at J, with 2 bases between the two ends. CDR1 is ENHRY and CDR2 is SYGVKD in the germline V gene.